This record concerns one T cell receptor (beta chain) sequence. The data were obtained in a study of blood T cell repertoires in COVID-19. Overall study context: COVID-19 samples, acute and convalescent, were from the United States, Italy and Spain. PBMCs, B-cell-depleted T cells, or T cells provided the cDNA or gDNA that made up the material.

Original processing notes: Reference gene primer amplification yielded estimated nucleated cell counts. TCRdb keeps only in-frame clones here, not all; method: immunoSEQ multiplex PCR. The V and J calls and the clone size are those of that table, but D and trimming were determined from the DNA. The repertoire holds roughly 200,000 clones, with roughly 85% as singletons. The CDR3 totals 15 residues. V lost 5 bases and J lost 2, with 15 bases in between. The germline V gene encodes CDR1 SGHTA and CDR2 FQGTGA. The TCR sequence derives from a woman under 30 who had recovered from COVID-19. The chain couples TRBV7-3 to TRBJ1-1, with D possibly TRBD1 on 6 matching bases. The sequenced sample was peripheral blood. CDR3 amino acids: CASSPTGTLNTEAFF. The CDR3 nucleotides are TGTGCCAGCAGCCCCACCGGGACACTAAACACTGAAGCTTTCTTT.